Each of the 5 T cell receptor beta chains below was sequenced from the same sample in a study of chemoradiotherapy in HPV16-positive cancers. Method: immunoSEQ multiplex PCR; TCRdb's copy keeps in-frame clones and lacks some. The sample holds about 14,000 clones, around nine tenths seen once. The specimen comprised tumor tissue, sampled from a patient who underwent chemoradiotherapy. These TCRs come from a human donor with HPV-associated anogenital cancer.

This chain uses TRBV19 with TRBJ1-3; D unclear. The germline V and J ends were trimmed by 4 bases and 2 bases, with 6 bases remaining between them. CDR3 length: 13 amino acids. Germline V CDR1 and CDR2: LNHDA, SQIVND (reference sequence). The CDR3: CASSSSTGNTIYF. The CDR3 DNA reads TGTGCCAGTAGTAGTTCTACTGGAAACACCATATATTTT.

This clone appeared a single time. CDR3 sequence: CAWSLNTEAFF. The CDR3 bases are TGTGCCTGGAGTCTCAACACTGAAGCTTTCTTT. The chain employs TRBV30 and TRBJ1-1; D not resolved. Germline loops: CDR1 GTSNPN, CDR2 SVGIG (reference sequence). CDR3 length equals 11 residues. Trimming cost V 2 bases and J 2 bases, with 3 bases left between them.

The J gene is TRBJ2-7, the V gene TRBV10-3, with 9 bases lining up with TRBD2. CDR1 and CDR2 from the germline V gene are ENHRY and SYGVKD. Unmatched junction bases numbered 12, after V lost 0 bases and J lost 6 bases. The CDR3 contains 17 residues. CDR3 amino acids: CAISESKDSGRGSEQYF. Written as DNA, the CDR3 is TGTGCCATCAGTGAGTCAAAGGATAGCGGGAGAGGAAGCGAGCAGTACTTC.

The table lists this clone with a count of one. J is TRBJ2-7 and V is TRBV5-6; D might be TRBD2 (5 bases). Trimming took 2 bases from V and 4 from J, leaving 16 bases between them. The CDR3 spans 15 residues. From germline, CDR1 is SGHDT and CDR2 YYEEEE. CDR3 residues: CASSFLKDFRYEQYF. The CDR3 region has the DNA TGTGCCAGCAGCTTCTTAAAGGACTTCCGTTACGAGCAGTACTTC.

The chain links TRBV30 to TRBJ2-5, with 8 bases matching TRBD1. This CDR3 region has 12 residues. Germline V gives CDR1 GTSNPN, CDR2 SVGIG (reference sequence). J was trimmed by 5 bases and V by 4 bases; bases with no gene match: 3. CDR3 protein: CAWNWDRETQYF. The CDR3 bases are TGTGCCTGGAATTGGGACAGGGAGACCCAGTACTTC. Filled out from reference TRBV30 and TRBJ2-5, the complete variable domain reads SQTIHQWPATLVQPVGSPLSLECTVEGTSNPNLYWYRQAAGRGLQLLFYSVGIGQISSEVPQNLSASRPQDRQFILSSKKLLLSDSGFYLCAWNWDRETQYFGPGTRLLVL.